The T cell receptor beta chain described here comes from a study of blood T cell repertoires in COVID-19 (TCRdb year 2020). About the study as a whole: Samples covering the acute and convalescent phases of COVID-19 were provided by collaborators in the United States, Italy and Spain. The sample metadata nearly always contained a de-identified subject ID, COVID-19 status, age in years and sex. The material from the prospective study consisted of cDNA or gDNA derived from T cells, B-cell-depleted T cells, or PBMCs. Where available, HLA class I and class II types were obtained from metadata supplied by the sample provider rather than from assay-based typing. Samples were obtained from the ongoing ImmuneRACE study (first 160 participants) and from over 1,000 subjects provided by 6 global collaborators. The dataset comprised deeply sampled blood TCRbeta repertoires from subjects exposed to, actively infected with, or recovered from COVID-19. The repertoires were made available in a free public database intended to serve as a resource for research on the immune response to SARS-CoV-2.

TCRbeta CDR3 regions were amplified from genomic DNA using the immunoSEQ Assay, a bias-controlled multiplex PCR. The original pipeline was this. Nucleated cell counts per sample were estimated from amplification of reference gene primers within the assay. To quantify the absolute abundance of each unique TCRbeta CDR3 rearrangement, sequence reads were collapsed and filtered. For each sample, productive Simpson clonality was calculated by taking the square root of Simpson's diversity index across productive rearrangements. Entries here come from immuneACCESS through TCRdb and include only in-frame sequences with V and J called. Some clones fail to appear in such tables; in the studies checked, an unresolved V gene covers under half of the shortfall, and the cause of the remainder is unknown. The DNA was the basis for D and trimming; V, J and clone size are from that table. A total of some 60,000 clones appear in this sample, about four fifths of them only once. About 9.1% of the sample belongs to the ten largest clones.

In Seattle, one collaborating source enrolled patients while the infection was active and tracked those patients longitudinally over the course of disease. Whole blood was collected in K2EDTA tubes by collaborating institutions according to the institutions' own protocols. For TCRbeta analysis, collaborators shipped samples in one of three forms: frozen whole blood, isolated PBMCs, or DNA extracted from either of those sample types. What the authors observed across the whole study: How much clinical and demographic metadata was included differed by source and by participant, and the metadata was provided uncurated.

CDR1 and CDR2, looked up from the germline V gene (reference sequence), are SGHKS and YYEKEE. V lost 1 base and J lost 2 bases; the stretch between them is 10 bases long. The CDR3 goes from the cysteine to the phenylalanine over 15 residues. The CDR3 DNA has 45 bases and is translated from base 1. As regards this clone: Its antigen has not been determined. No much larger clonotype is one base removed from it; base qualities were not supplied.

The chain joins TRBV5-5 to TRBJ1-5; no confident D gene assignment can be made. The sample taken for sequencing was peripheral blood. This clonotype was sampled from a man at least 80 years old with COVID-19, enrolled during active disease. The CDR3 in this case is CASSLRGYGNQPQHF. In nucleotides, the sequence is TGTGCCAGCAGCTTGAGAGGGTATGGCAATCAGCCCCAGCATTTT.